This T cell receptor (beta chain) comes out of a study of T cells expressing NK-cell markers. The germline V gene has CDR1 SGHRS and CDR2 YFSETQ. The CDR3 has 16 amino acids. Production of TCR beta cDNA relied on 5'RACE template switching with UMIs. TCRdb re-called the 5' RACE reads; one entry per CDR3 protein, DNA not given. This repertoire comprises about 540,000 distinct CDR3 sequences; its ten largest clones make up 3% to 4.5%. Material for sequencing was blood T cells: a sorted CD56 or NKG2C T cell subset, CD4+ or CD8+ T cells, or bulk PBMC T cells (not recorded which). The source is a man between 18 and 35 years old in good health. The chain uses TRBV5-1 and TRBJ2-1; the D call from TCRdb, TRBD2, cannot be confirmed without DNA. The CDR3 protein is CASKMVGGISYNEQFF.